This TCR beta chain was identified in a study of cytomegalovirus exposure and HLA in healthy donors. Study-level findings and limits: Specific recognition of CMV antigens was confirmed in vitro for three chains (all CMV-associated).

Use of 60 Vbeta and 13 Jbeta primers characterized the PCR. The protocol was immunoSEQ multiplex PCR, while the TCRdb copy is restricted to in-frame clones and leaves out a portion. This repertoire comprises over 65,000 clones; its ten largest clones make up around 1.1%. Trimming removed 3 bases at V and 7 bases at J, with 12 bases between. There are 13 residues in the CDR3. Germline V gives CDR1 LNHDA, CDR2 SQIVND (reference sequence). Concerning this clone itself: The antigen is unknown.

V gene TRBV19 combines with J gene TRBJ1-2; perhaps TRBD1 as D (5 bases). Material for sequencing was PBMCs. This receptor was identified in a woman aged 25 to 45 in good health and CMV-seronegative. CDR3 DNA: TGTGCCAGTAGTATCGGGCAGGGTCGTGGCTACACCTTC. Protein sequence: CASSIGQGRGYTF. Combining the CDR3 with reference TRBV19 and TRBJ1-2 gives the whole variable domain DGGITQSPKYLFRKEGQNVTLSCEQNLNHDAMYWYRQDPGQGLRLIYYSQIVNDFQKGDIAEGYSVSREKKESFPLTVTSAQKNPTAFYLCASSIGQGRGYTFGSGTRLTVV.